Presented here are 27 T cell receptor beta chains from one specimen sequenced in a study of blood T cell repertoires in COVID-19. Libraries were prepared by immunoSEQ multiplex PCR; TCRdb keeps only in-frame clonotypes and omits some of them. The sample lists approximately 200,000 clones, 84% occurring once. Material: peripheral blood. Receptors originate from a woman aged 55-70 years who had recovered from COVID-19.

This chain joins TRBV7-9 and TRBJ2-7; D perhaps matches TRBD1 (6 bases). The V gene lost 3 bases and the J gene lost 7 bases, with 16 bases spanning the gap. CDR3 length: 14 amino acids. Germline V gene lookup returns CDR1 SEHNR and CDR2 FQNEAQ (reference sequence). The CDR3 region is CASSFVTGSLEQYF. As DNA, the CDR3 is TGTGCCAGCAGCTTCGTGACAGGCTCCCTGGAGCAGTACTTC.

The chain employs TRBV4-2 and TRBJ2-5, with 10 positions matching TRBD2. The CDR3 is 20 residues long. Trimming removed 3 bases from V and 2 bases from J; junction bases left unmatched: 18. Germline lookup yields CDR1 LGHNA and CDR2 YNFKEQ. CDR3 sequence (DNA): TGTGCCAGCAGCCAGCAGGGCCTATTAGCGGGGGGCCGGCTACAAGAGACCCAGTACTTC. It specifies CASSQQGLLAGGRLQETQYF.

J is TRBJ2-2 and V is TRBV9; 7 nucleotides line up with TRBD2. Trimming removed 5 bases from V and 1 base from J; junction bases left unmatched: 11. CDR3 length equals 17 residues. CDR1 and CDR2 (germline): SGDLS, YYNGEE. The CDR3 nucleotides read TGTGCCAGCAGACCCTCCCTTTTAGCGGGGAACACCGGGGAGCTGTTTTTT. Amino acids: CASRPSLLAGNTGELFF.

The CDR3 sequence: CASSQGGGQGMVGYTGELFF. CDR3 nucleotides: TGTGCCAGCAGCCAAGGTGGGGGACAGGGAATGGTCGGGTATACCGGGGAGCTGTTTTTT. The chain is built from TRBV4-2 and TRBJ2-2; 9 nucleotides agree with TRBD1. Germline V CDR1 and CDR2: LGHNA, YNFKEQ. This CDR3 contains 20 residues. The ends lost 1 base at V and 5 bases at J; junction bases unmatched: 17.

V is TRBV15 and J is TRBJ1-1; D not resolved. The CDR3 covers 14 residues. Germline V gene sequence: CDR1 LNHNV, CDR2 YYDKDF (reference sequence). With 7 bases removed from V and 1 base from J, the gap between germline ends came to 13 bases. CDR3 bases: TGTGCCACCACGGAAGGAGGGAAGAACACTGAAGCTTTCTTT. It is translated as CATTEGGKNTEAFF.

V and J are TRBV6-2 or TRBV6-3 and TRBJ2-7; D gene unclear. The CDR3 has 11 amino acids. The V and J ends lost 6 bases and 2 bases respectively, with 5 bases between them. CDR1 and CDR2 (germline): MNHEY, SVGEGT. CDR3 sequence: CASSLTYEQYF. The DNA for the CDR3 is TGTGCCAGCAGCCTCACCTACGAGCAGTACTTC.

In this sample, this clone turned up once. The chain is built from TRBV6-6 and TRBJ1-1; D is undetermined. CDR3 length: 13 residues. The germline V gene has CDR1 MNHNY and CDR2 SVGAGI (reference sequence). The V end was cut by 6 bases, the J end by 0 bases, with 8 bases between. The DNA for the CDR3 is TGTGCCAGCAGCCCGACACTGAACACTGAAGCTTTCTTT. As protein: CASSPTLNTEAFF.

CDR3 DNA: TGTGCCATCAAGGACAGGGGGTCTGATAATTCACCCCTCCACTTT. It encodes CAIKDRGSDNSPLHF. This sequence joins TRBV10-3 and TRBJ1-6; 10 bases line up with TRBD1. Germline-derived CDR1 and CDR2 are ENHRY and SYGVKD. The CDR3 has 15 residues. V shed 7 bases, J shed 5 bases, and the junction held 5 bases outside the gene matches.

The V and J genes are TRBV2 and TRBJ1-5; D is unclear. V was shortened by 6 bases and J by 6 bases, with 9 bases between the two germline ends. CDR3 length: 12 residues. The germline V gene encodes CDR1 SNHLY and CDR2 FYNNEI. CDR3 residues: CASSPGGQPQHF. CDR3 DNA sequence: TGTGCCAGCAGCCCCGGTGGTCAGCCCCAGCATTTT.

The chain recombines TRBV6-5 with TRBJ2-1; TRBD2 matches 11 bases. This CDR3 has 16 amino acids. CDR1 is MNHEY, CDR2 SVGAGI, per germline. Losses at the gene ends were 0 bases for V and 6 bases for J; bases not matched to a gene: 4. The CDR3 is CASSYSSGGASNEQFF. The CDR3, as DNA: TGTGCCAGCAGTTACTCTAGCGGGGGGGCGAGCAATGAGCAGTTCTTC.

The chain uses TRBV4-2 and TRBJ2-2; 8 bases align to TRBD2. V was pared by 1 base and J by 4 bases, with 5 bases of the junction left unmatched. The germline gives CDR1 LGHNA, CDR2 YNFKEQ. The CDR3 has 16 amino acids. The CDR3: CASSQAGGPGTGELFF. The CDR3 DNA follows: TGTGCCAGCAGCCAAGCGGGGGGGCCGGGCACCGGGGAGCTGTTTTTT.

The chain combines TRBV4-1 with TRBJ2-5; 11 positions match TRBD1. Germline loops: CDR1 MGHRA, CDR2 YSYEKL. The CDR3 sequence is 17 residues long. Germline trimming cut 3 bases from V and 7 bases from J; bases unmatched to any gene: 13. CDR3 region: CASSHDPRDRGYRTQYF. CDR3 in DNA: TGCGCCAGCAGCCATGACCCCCGGGACAGGGGGTATAGGACCCAGTACTTC.

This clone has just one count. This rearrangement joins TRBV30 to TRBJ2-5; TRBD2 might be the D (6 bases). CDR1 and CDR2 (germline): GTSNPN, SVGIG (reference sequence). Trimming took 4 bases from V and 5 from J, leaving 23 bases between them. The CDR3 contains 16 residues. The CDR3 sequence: CAWTSGRLVTWETQYF. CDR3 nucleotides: TGTGCCTGGACTTCGGGCCGACTAGTGACGTGGGAGACCCAGTACTTC.

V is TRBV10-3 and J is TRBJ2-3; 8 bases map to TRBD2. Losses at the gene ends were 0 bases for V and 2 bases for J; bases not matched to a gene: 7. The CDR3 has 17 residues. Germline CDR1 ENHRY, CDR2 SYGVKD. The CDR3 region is CAISESRTGGTTDTQYF. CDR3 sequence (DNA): TGTGCCATCAGTGAGTCGCGGACGGGGGGGACCACAGATACGCAGTATTTT.

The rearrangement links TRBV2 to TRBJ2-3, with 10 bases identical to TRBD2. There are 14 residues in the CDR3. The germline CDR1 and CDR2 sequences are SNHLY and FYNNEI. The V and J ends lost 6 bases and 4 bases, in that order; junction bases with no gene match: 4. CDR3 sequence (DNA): TGTGCCAGCAGAGGGACTAGCGTATCAGATACGCAGTATTTT. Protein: CASRGTSVSDTQYF. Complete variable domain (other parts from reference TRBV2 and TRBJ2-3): EPEVTQTPSHQVTQMGQEVILRCVPISNHLYFYWYRQILGQKVEFLVSFYNNEISEKSEIFDDQFSVERPDGSNFTLKIRSTKLEDSAMYFCASRGTSVSDTQYFGPGTRLTVL.

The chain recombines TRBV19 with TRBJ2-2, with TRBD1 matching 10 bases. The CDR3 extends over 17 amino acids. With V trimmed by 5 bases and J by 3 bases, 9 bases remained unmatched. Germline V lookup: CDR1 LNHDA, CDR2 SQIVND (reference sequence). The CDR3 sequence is CASSARDRGRDTGELFF. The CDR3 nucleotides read TGTGCCAGTAGTGCCCGGGACAGGGGAAGGGACACCGGGGAGCTGTTTTTT. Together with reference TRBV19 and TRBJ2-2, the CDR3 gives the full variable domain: DGGITQSPKYLFRKEGQNVTLSCEQNLNHDAMYWYRQDPGQGLRLIYYSQIVNDFQKGDIAEGYSVSREKKESFPLTVTSAQKNPTAFYLCASSARDRGRDTGELFFGEGSRLTVL.

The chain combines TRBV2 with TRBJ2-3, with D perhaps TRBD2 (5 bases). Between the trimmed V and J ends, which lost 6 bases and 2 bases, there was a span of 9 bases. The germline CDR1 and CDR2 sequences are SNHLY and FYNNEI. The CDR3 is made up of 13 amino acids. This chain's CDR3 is CASRGGLTDTQYF. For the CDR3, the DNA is TGTGCCAGCAGAGGAGGACTCACAGATACGCAGTATTTT.

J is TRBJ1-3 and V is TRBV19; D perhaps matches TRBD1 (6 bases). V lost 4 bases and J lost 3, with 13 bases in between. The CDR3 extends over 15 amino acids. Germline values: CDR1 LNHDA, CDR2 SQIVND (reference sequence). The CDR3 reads CASSTRTELGNTIYF. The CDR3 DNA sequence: TGTGCCAGTAGTACAAGGACAGAGCTTGGAAACACCATATATTTT. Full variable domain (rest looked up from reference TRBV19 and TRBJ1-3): DGGITQSPKYLFRKEGQNVTLSCEQNLNHDAMYWYRQDPGQGLRLIYYSQIVNDFQKGDIAEGYSVSREKKESFPLTVTSAQKNPTAFYLCASSTRTELGNTIYFGEGSWLTVV.

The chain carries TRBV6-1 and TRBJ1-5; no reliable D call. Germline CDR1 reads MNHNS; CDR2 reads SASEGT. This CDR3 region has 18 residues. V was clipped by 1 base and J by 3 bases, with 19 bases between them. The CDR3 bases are TGTGCCAGCAGTGAAGGGAACCCCAGGATCTGGGCCAATCAGCCCCAGCATTTT. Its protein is CASSEGNPRIWANQPQHF.

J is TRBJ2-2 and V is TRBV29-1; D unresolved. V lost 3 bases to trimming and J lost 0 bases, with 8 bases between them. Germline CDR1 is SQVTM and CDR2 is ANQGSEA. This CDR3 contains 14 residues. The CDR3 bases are TGCAGCGTTGATAGCAGAACGAACACCGGGGAGCTGTTTTTT. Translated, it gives CSVDSRTNTGELFF.

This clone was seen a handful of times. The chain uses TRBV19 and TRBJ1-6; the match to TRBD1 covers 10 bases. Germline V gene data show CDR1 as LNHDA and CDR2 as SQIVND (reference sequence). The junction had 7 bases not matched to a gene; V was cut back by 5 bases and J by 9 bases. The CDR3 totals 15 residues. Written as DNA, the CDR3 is TGTGCCAGTAGTTTCGACAGGGGGCAGGTTTCACCCCTCCACTTT. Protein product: CASSFDRGQVSPLHF.

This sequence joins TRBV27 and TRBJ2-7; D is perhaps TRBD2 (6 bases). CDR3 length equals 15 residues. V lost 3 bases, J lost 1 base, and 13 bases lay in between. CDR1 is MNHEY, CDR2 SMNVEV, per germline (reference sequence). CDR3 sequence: CASSFLAGKSYEQYF. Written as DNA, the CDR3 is TGTGCCAGCAGTTTTCTCGCGGGGAAGTCCTACGAGCAGTACTTC.

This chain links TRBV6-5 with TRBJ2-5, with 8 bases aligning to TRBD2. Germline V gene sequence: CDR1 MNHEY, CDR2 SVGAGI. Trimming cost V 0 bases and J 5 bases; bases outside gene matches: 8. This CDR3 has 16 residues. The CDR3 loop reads CASSYSRRGVRETQYF. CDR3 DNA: TGTGCCAGCAGTTACTCTCGGCGGGGGGTGAGGGAGACCCAGTACTTC.

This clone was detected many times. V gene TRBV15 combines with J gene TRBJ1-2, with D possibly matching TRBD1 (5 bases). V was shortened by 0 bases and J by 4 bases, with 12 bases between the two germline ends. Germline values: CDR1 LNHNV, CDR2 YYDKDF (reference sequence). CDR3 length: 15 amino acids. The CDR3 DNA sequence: TGTGCCACCAGCAGAGATCAAGGGGAAACCTATGGCTACACCTTC. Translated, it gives CATSRDQGETYGYTF. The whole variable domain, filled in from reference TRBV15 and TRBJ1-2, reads DAMVIQNPRYQVTQFGKPVTLSCSQTLNHNVMYWYQQKSSQAPKLLFHYYDKDFNNEADTPDNFQSRRPNTSFCFLDIRSPGLGDTAMYLCATSRDQGETYGYTFGSGTRLTVV.

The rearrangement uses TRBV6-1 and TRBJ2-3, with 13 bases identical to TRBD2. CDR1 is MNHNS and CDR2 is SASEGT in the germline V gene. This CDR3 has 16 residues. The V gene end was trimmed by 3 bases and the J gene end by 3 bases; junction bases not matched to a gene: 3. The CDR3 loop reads CASSDPGLAGTDTQYF. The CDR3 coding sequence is TGTGCCAGCAGTGACCCGGGACTAGCGGGAACAGATACGCAGTATTTT.

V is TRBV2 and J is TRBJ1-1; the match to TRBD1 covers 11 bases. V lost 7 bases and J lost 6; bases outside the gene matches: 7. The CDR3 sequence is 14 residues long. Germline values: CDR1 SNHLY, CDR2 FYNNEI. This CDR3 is CASTRGQGAPEAFF. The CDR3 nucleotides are TGTGCCAGCACGAGAGGACAGGGGGCCCCTGAAGCTTTCTTT. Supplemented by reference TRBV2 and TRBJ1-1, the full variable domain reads EPEVTQTPSHQVTQMGQEVILRCVPISNHLYFYWYRQILGQKVEFLVSFYNNEISEKSEIFDDQFSVERPDGSNFTLKIRSTKLEDSAMYFCASTRGQGAPEAFFGQGTRLTVV.

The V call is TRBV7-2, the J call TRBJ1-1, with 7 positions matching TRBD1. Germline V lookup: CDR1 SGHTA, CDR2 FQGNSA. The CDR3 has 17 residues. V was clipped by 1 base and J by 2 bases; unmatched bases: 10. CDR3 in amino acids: CASSLVYWSGGNTEAFF. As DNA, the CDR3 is TGTGCCAGCAGCTTAGTTTATTGGTCAGGGGGAAACACTGAAGCTTTCTTT.